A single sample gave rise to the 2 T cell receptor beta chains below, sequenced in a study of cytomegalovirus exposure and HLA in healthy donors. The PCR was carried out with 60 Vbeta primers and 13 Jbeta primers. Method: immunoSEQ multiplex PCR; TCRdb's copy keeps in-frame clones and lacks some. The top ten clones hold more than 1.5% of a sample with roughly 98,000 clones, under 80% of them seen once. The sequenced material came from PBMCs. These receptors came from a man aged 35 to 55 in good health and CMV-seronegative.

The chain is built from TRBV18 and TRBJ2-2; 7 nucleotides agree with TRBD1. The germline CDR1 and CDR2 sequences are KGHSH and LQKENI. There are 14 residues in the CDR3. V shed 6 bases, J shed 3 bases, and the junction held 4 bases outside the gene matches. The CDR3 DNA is TGTGCCAGCTCCCCAACAGGGGACACCGGGGAGCTGTTTTTT. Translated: CASSPTGDTGELFF.

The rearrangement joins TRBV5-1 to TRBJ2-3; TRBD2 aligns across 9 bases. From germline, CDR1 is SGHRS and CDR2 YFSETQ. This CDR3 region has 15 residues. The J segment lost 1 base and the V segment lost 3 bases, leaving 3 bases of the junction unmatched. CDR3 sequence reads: CASSWASGGTDTQYF. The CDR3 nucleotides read TGCGCCAGCAGCTGGGCTAGCGGGGGCACAGATACGCAGTATTTT.